This is a list of T cell receptor beta chains from one sample in a study of early T cells in non-severe SARS-CoV-2 infection. TCRdb reanalysed the 5' RACE reads using MiXCR and keeps one entry per CDR3 protein. The sample records about 49,000 distinct CDR3 sequences, approximately 12% being singletons. The sequenced sample consisted of whole blood. Receptors originate from an adult who was a healthcare worker with PCR-confirmed SARS-CoV-2 infection or an uninfected control (not recorded which). Both conserved end residues are part of each CDR3. Each record gives: D gene, V gene, clone size, J gene, CDR3 DNA, CDR3 protein. The D gene is left open where the match is weak. The listing skips clone size in some rows; elsewhere it reads once, few, many or a size class.

TRBD1	TRBV2	.	TRBJ2-7	TGTGCCAGCGATGGGCAGGGGGTCAACGAGCAGTACTTC	CASDGQGVNEQYF
TRBD2	TRBV6-2/TRBV6-3	many	TRBJ2-3	TGTGCCAGCAGCTTTAGCGGGCGCCCACAAAATACGCAGTATTTT	CASSFSGRPQNTQYF
.	TRBV7-2	.	TRBJ2-1	TGTGCCAGCAGCTTTTTCCAAGAGGAGTTCTTC	CASSFFQEEFF
TRBD2	TRBV5-1	few	TRBJ2-7	TGCGCCAGCAGCTTGGCCGGTAGCGGGCCCTCCTACGAGCAGTACTTC	CASSLAGSGPSYEQYF
.	TRBV6-6	few	TRBJ2-1	TGTGCCAGCGCTGCCAGCTACAATGAGCAGTTCTTC	CASAASYNEQFF
.	TRBV30	many	TRBJ2-7	TGTGCCTGGAGAGACAGGCAGTTCCCCTACGAGCAGTACTTC	CAWRDRQFPYEQYF
.	TRBV2	few	TRBJ2-5	TGTGCCAGCAGAGATACATCCAGCCGGGGCCTCGGGCAGACCCAGTACTTC	CASRDTSSRGLGQTQYF
.	TRBV15	many	TRBJ2-5	TGTGCCACCAGCAGAGAGGGAGAGACCCAGTACTTC	CATSREGETQYF
.	TRBV6-2/TRBV6-3	few	TRBJ2-7	TGTGCCAGCAGTTACTCACGACCCCAAGGGACCCATACCTACGAGCAGTACTTC	CASSYSRPQGTHTYEQYF
.	TRBV29-1	medium-sized	TRBJ2-7	TGCAGCGTTGAAGAAGGTCGAGGGGAGCAGTACTTC	CSVEEGRGEQYF
.	TRBV11-2	few	TRBJ1-1	TGTGCCAGCAGCTTAAGCGCAGGGGAGCAGAACACTGAAGCTTTCTTT	CASSLSAGEQNTEAFF
TRBD1	TRBV6-5	few	TRBJ1-2	TGTGCCAGCAGTTCCCCCGGTGCAGGGGGTTATGGCTACACCTTC	CASSSPGAGGYGYTF
.	TRBV20-1	.	TRBJ1-1	TGCAGTGCTCCCTTACGGAGAGGTGAAGCTTTCTTT	CSAPLRRGEAFF
.	TRBV24-1	once	TRBJ2-7	TGTGCCACCAGTGATTTACGGGATGGCGAGCAGTACTTC	CATSDLRDGEQYF
TRBD1	TRBV27	many	TRBJ2-1	TGTGCCAGCAGTGAGGACAGGGGGCCTTCCAGCTCCTACAATGAGCAGTTCTTC	CASSEDRGPSSSYNEQFF
.	TRBV7-9	.	TRBJ1-1	TGTGCCAGCAGCTTAAATGAGGGATCCACTGAAGCCTTCTTT	CASSLNEGSTEAFF
.	TRBV7-8	many	TRBJ1-5	TGTGCCAGCAGCTACCGGAAGAATCAGCCCCAGCATTTT	CASSYRKNQPQHF
TRBD2	TRBV18	many	TRBJ2-7	TGTGCCAGCTCACCCTCCGGGACTAGAGACGAGCAGTACTTC	CASSPSGTRDEQYF
.	TRBV20-1	.	TRBJ2-7	TGCAGTGCTAGTAGGGGAGTGGTGTCCTACGAGCAGTACTTC	CSASRGVVSYEQYF
.	TRBV27	many	TRBJ2-1	TGTGCCAGCAGTTTAGGTATGGATGAGCAGTTCTTC	CASSLGMDEQFF
.	TRBV2	.	TRBJ2-2	TGTGCCAGCAGTGGGGGGGCCGGGGAGCTGTTTTTT	CASSGGAGELFF
.	TRBV12-3/TRBV12-4	few	TRBJ1-2	TGTGCCAGCTCCCAAGTTAGTTATGGCTACACCTTC	CASSQVSYGYTF
TRBD1	TRBV5-4	many	TRBJ1-3	TGTGCCAGCAGCTCTGGGACAGGCCGCTCTGGAAACACCATATATTTT	CASSSGTGRSGNTIYF
.	TRBV6-2/TRBV6-3	.	TRBJ2-7	TGTGCCAGCAGTTCCCTGTCCGAGAGCTCCTACGAGCAGTACTTC	CASSSLSESSYEQYF
.	TRBV5-5	few	TRBJ1-1	TGTGCCAGCAGCTTGTTAGGGCCGAACACTGAAGCTTTCTTT	CASSLLGPNTEAFF
.	TRBV7-3	many	TRBJ1-1	TGTGCCAGCAGCTTAACGGGGGGTAACAGTCACACTGAAGCTTTCTTT	CASSLTGGNSHTEAFF
.	TRBV14	many	TRBJ2-1	TGTGCCAGCAGCCGGGAGGACAGCAGCTCCTACAATGAGCAGTTCTTC	CASSREDSSSYNEQFF
.	TRBV29-1	many	TRBJ2-3	TGCAGCGTAGACCTGGGGGGCACAGATACGCAGTATTTT	CSVDLGGTDTQYF
.	TRBV5-1	few	TRBJ2-3	TGCGCCAGCAGCCCCCGAGGGGCAGATACGCAGTATTTT	CASSPRGADTQYF
TRBD1	TRBV7-2	many	TRBJ2-1	TGTGCCAGCAGCTTCCGGGACAGTGCCTACAATGAGCAGTTCTTC	CASSFRDSAYNEQFF
.	TRBV29-1	.	TRBJ2-3	TGCAGCGTTGGACGAGCGCGCGGGGATACGCAGTATTTT	CSVGRARGDTQYF
.	TRBV21-1	.	TRBJ2-6	TGTGCCAGCAGGGGGGCAGATTTCTCTGGGGCCAACGTCCTGACTTTC	CASRGADFSGANVLTF
.	TRBV2	few	TRBJ1-5	TGTGCCAGCAGTGACTTGAGTGGCAGGTTTAATCAGCCCCAGCATTTT	CASSDLSGRFNQPQHF